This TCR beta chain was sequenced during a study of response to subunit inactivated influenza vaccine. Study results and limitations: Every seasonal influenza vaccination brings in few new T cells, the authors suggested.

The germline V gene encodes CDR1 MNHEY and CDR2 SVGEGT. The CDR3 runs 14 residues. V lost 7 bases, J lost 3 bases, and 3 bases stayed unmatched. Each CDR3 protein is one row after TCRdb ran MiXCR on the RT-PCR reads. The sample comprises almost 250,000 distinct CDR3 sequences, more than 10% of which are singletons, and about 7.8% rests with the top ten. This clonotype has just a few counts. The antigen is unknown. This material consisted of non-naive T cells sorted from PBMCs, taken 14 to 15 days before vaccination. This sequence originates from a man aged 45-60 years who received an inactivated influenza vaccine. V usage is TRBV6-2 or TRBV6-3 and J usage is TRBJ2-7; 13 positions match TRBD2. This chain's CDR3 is CASTGLAGVYEQYF. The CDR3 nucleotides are TGTGCCAGCACTGGACTAGCGGGAGTCTACGAGCAGTACTTC.